Below, 29 T cell receptor beta chains from the same sample are listed, as sequenced in a study of T-cell memory formation after mild COVID-19. MiXCR was run by TCRdb on the 5' RACE reads, yielding one entry per CDR3 protein. The data hold about 110,000 distinct CDR3 sequences, with about an eighth observed a single time. Sequenced material: PBMCs or a T cell subset sorted from them (not recorded which). These receptors were collected from an adult woman who had mild COVID-19 (a few samples of this study predate the infection). Cell type and time point are not known.

The rearrangement links TRBV11-3 to TRBJ2-1; D remains unclear. Between the trimmed V and J ends, which lost 6 bases and 4 bases, there was a span of 13 bases. CDR1 is SGHNT and CDR2 is YENEEA in the germline V gene. The CDR3 is made up of 14 amino acids. CDR3 in DNA: TGTGCCAGCAGTTCCTATGGCCTTTACAATGAGCAGTTCTTC. It translates to CASSSYGLYNEQFF.

The chain uses TRBV9 and TRBJ1-1; a weak D match, TRBD1 (5 bases). From germline, CDR1 is SGDLS and CDR2 YYNGEE. This CDR3 has 13 amino acids. With 3 bases removed from V and 7 bases from J, the gap between germline ends came to 13 bases. In DNA form, the CDR3 reads TGTGCCAGCAGCGACGACAGAGACAGTGAAGCTTTCTTT. Translated, it gives CASSDDRDSEAFF.

The rearrangement joins TRBV2 to TRBJ2-5, with D possibly matching TRBD2 (7 bases). Germline V gene data show CDR1 as SNHLY and CDR2 as FYNNEI. V gave up 1 base and J gave up 5 bases, with 17 bases separating them. The CDR3 loop spans 16 amino acids. Here the CDR3 reads CASSEGAGAAWETQYF. The CDR3 DNA is TGTGCCAGCAGTGAAGGCGCGGGGGCTGCTTGGGAGACCCAGTACTTC.

The chain links TRBV7-9 to TRBJ2-7; a possible D gene is TRBD1 (6 bases). Trimming pared 5 bases from V and 4 bases from J, leaving 9 bases between. The CDR3 is 12 amino acids. Germline lookup yields CDR1 SEHNR and CDR2 FQNEAQ (reference sequence). Here the CDR3 DNA reads TGTGCCAGCAGCGCCAGGGGTTACGAGCAGTACTTC. This sequence encodes CASSARGYEQYF.

This clonotype was recorded at least ten times. This rearrangement joins TRBV3-1 to TRBJ2-5; D is possibly TRBD1 (5 bases). Trimming stripped 0 bases from V and 5 bases from J, with 13 bases between. The CDR3 is 15 amino acids. The V gene's germline CDR1 is LGHDT and CDR2 YNNKEL (reference sequence). This CDR3 is CASSQDPGPRETQYF. DNA of the CDR3: TGTGCCAGCAGCCAAGACCCAGGGCCTCGGGAGACCCAGTACTTC.

This clonotype has just a few counts. The chain combines TRBV19 with TRBJ2-3, with 8 bases lining up with TRBD2. The CDR3 extends over 19 amino acids. Germline V gene sequence: CDR1 LNHDA, CDR2 SQIVND (reference sequence). After removal of 3 bases from V and 0 bases from J, the junction contained 14 bases not matched to a gene. The CDR3 DNA is TGTGCCAGTAGTATGAGTTCTACTAGCGGAGGTGTGAGCACAGATACGCAGTATTTT. As protein: CASSMSSTSGGVSTDTQYF.

This clonotype showed up many times. The chain employs TRBV7-6 and TRBJ2-3; TRBD2 matches at 8 bases. Germline values: CDR1 SGHVS, CDR2 FNYEAQ. J lost 3 bases, V lost 6 bases, and 5 bases had no gene match. The CDR3 is 14 amino acids. The CDR3 DNA sequence: TGTGCCAGCAGAGCGGGAGTAGGGACAGATACGCAGTATTTT. Protein: CASRAGVGTDTQYF.

For this clonotype: Germline and junction disagree at one end, which may indicate a read error. V gene TRBV6-5 combines with J gene TRBJ1-2; 12 bases are a match to TRBD1. The CDR3 is 16 amino acids. CDR1 is MNHEY, CDR2 SVGAGI, per germline. The CDR3 nucleotides read TGTACCAGCAGTTACTCCGGGACAGGGGGCGGGTATGGCTACACCTTC. Translated: CTSSYSGTGGGYGYTF.

This clonotype appeared a few times. The V and J genes are TRBV4-3 and TRBJ2-7; either TRBD1 or TRBD2 may fit D (5 bases each). Trimming shortened V by 0 bases and J by 0 bases, and 12 bases separated the two germline ends. This CDR3 has 16 residues. Germline CDR1 is LGHNA and CDR2 is YSLEER. In DNA, the CDR3 is TGCGCCAGCAGCCAAGATCGGTCCGGGGCCTCCTACGAGCAGTACTTC. Its protein is CASSQDRSGASYEQYF.

As regards this clonotype: The germline gene is not matched at one end of the junction; a read error may be the cause. V is TRBV7-6 and J is TRBJ2-7; D is perhaps TRBD2 (5 bases). The CDR3 covers 15 residues. In germline, CDR1 is SGHVS, CDR2 FNYEAQ. The CDR3 sequence: CASSLDEGSSYEQYF. CDR3 coding DNA: TGTGCCAGCAGCTTAGATGAAGGGAGCTCCTACGAGCAGTACTTT.

This clonotype turned up a few times. The chain joins TRBV7-8 to TRBJ2-7; D is possibly TRBD1 or TRBD2 (5 bases each). The CDR3 length is 15 residues. Germline loops: CDR1 SGHVS, CDR2 FQNEAQ. Trimming pared 5 bases from V and 5 bases from J, leaving 19 bases between. For the CDR3, the DNA is TGTGCCAGCAGCCCCTACCCCGGGACGGAGAACGAGCAGTACTTC. Its protein is CASSPYPGTENEQYF.

This clonotype was seen only a few times. This chain links TRBV4-3 with TRBJ2-1; 13 bases map to TRBD2. The length of the CDR3 is 18 residues. V trimming: 4 bases; J trimming: 5 bases; junction bases outside the gene matches: 11. Germline lookup yields CDR1 LGHNA and CDR2 YSLEER. CDR3 sequence: CASSLYKPGLAGNNEQFF. The CDR3 DNA reads as TGCGCCAGCAGCCTCTACAAACCGGGACTAGCGGGAAACAATGAGCAGTTCTTC.

The genes are TRBV6-1 and TRBJ1-1; 8 positions agree with TRBD1. J gave up 0 bases and V 8 bases, and 5 bases lay outside the gene matches. The CDR3 loop spans 14 amino acids. Per the germline V gene, CDR1 is MNHNS and CDR2 is SASEGT. This chain's CDR3 is CASPRTGLNTEAFF. CDR3 coding DNA: TGTGCCAGCCCGAGGACAGGGTTGAACACTGAAGCTTTCTTT.

In this sample, this clonotype turned up a few times. The CDR3 DNA sequence: TGCGCCAGCAGCCACTCAAGACAGGGGGTGGACGAGCAGTACTTC. Translation: CASSHSRQGVDEQYF. The chain links TRBV4-3 to TRBJ2-7; 9 nucleotides match TRBD1. V shed 3 bases and J 5 bases; nucleotides not matched to a gene: 8. The germline V gene has CDR1 LGHNA and CDR2 YSLEER. CDR3 length: 15 amino acids.

This clonotype was counted ten times or more. The chain employs TRBV20-1 and TRBJ2-1, with 8 bases matching TRBD2. The CDR3 has 13 residues. The V gene end was trimmed by 5 bases and the J gene end by 6 bases; junction bases not matched to a gene: 6. Germline assignment: CDR1 DFQATT and CDR2 SNEGSKA (reference sequence). CDR3 sequence: CSAVTSALNEQFF. The CDR3 DNA follows: TGCAGTGCTGTGACTAGCGCCCTCAATGAGCAGTTCTTC.

CDR3 protein: CASSYSAGWSTDTQYF. CDR3 in DNA: TGTGCCAGCAGCTACTCAGCGGGGTGGAGCACAGATACGCAGTATTTT. The chain has TRBV7-3 and TRBJ2-3, with 7 bases lining up with TRBD2. V shed 4 bases and J 0 bases; nucleotides not matched to a gene: 7. The CDR3 length is 16 residues. Germline CDR1 reads SGHTA; CDR2 reads FQGTGA.

A few counts support this clonotype. This sequence joins TRBV2 and TRBJ1-1; perhaps TRBD1 as D (5 bases). CDR3 size: 12 residues. V lost 8 bases and J lost 2, with 9 bases in between. Germline V CDR1 and CDR2: SNHLY, FYNNEI. CDR3 nucleotides: TGTGCCAGCGGGGGTGGTAACACTGAAGCTTTCTTT. Its protein product is CASGGGNTEAFF.

This clonotype was found a few times. The chain carries TRBV12-3 or TRBV12-4 and TRBJ2-1; D gene uncertain. V lost 6 bases and J lost 8, with 14 bases in between. This CDR3 is built from 13 residues. The CDR3 DNA reads TGTGCCAGCAGCCCACCCCTGGACGATGAGCAGTTCTTC. This encodes CASSPPLDDEQFF.

The rearrangement links TRBV20-1 to TRBJ1-2; weak D call: TRBD1 (5 bases). V was clipped by 0 bases and J by 3 bases, with 17 bases between them. Germline V lookup: CDR1 DFQATT, CDR2 SNEGSKA (reference sequence). This CDR3 has 16 amino acids. Written as DNA, the CDR3 is TGCAGTGCTAGAGATCAGGGAGGTTGGGGCGACTATGGCTACACCTTC. This translates into CSARDQGGWGDYGYTF.

V is TRBV16 and J is TRBJ2-3; 9 nucleotides line up with TRBD2. This CDR3 region has 15 residues. The junction had 6 bases not matched to a gene; V was cut back by 8 bases and J by 0 bases. Germline V lookup: CDR1 KGHSY, CDR2 FQNENV. The CDR3 region is CASHRGRGSTDTQYF. DNA for the CDR3: TGTGCCAGCCATCGCGGGAGGGGGAGCACAGATACGCAGTATTTT.

This clonotype occurred a few times. V is TRBV12-3 or TRBV12-4 and J is TRBJ2-1, with D perhaps matching TRBD1 (6 bases). The CDR3 is 15 amino acids. Trimming removed 3 bases from V and 0 bases from J, with 9 bases in between. The CDR3 region has the DNA TGTGCCAGCAGTTTCACAGGGAGCTCCTACAATGAGCAGTTCTTC. It translates to CASSFTGSSYNEQFF.

This clonotype turned up a few times. The chain joins TRBV4-1 to TRBJ1-1; 8 bases agree with TRBD1. CDR1 and CDR2 (germline): MGHRA, YSYEKL. This CDR3 comprises 15 residues. The ends lost 0 bases at V and 11 bases at J; junction bases unmatched: 11. The CDR3 coding sequence is TGCGCCAGCAGCCAAGATTTTGGGTGGGACAGGCGGGCTTTCTTT. Its translation is CASSQDFGWDRRAFF.

This clonotype was detected only a few times. This chain joins TRBV7-6 and TRBJ2-7, with 10 bases fitting TRBD1. V gave up 4 bases and J gave up 5 bases; unmatched junction bases: 2. CDR3 length: 13 amino acids. CDR1 is SGHVS, CDR2 FNYEAQ, per germline. The CDR3 spells CASSSGQGDEQYF. In DNA, the CDR3 is TGTGCCAGCAGCTCTGGACAGGGGGACGAGCAGTACTTC.

This chain's CDR3 is CASSQEWGTGAEAFF. CDR3 in DNA: TGCGCCAGCAGCCAAGAGTGGGGGACAGGGGCTGAAGCTTTCTTT. V is TRBV4-3 and J is TRBJ1-1; 10 bases are shared with TRBD1. The germline V gene encodes CDR1 LGHNA and CDR2 YSLEER. The CDR3 spans 15 residues. V was clipped by 0 bases and J by 6 bases; unmatched bases: 4.

This clonotype has only a few counts. J is TRBJ2-1 and V is TRBV2; the D gene is possibly TRBD2 (6 bases). Germline CDR1 reads SNHLY; CDR2 reads FYNNEI. This CDR3 contains 16 residues. The V end was cut by 2 bases, the J end by 7 bases, with 18 bases between. The DNA of the CDR3 is TGTGCCAGCAGTGAACCGGCCGGAGGGGATTTTAATGAGCAGTTCTTC. Amino acid sequence: CASSEPAGGDFNEQFF.

The chain employs TRBV18 and TRBJ2-5; D gene uncertain. From germline, CDR1 is KGHSH and CDR2 LQKENI. CDR3 size: 15 residues. The ends were cut back, 3 bases at V and 3 bases at J, with 14 bases in the middle. The CDR3 spells CASSPPDGVEETQYF. The CDR3 nucleotides read TGTGCCAGCTCACCCCCCGATGGCGTAGAAGAGACCCAGTACTTC. Using reference TRBV18 and TRBJ2-5 for the parts outside the CDR3, the full variable domain is NAGVMQNPRHLVRRRGQEARLRCSPMKGHSHVYWYRQLPEEGLKFMVYLQKENIIDESGMPKERFSAEFPKEGPSILRIQQVVRGDSAAYFCASSPPDGVEETQYFGPGTRLLVL.

The table lists this clonotype with a count of one. One end of the junction does not line up with germline, which may come from a read error. The V and J genes are TRBV12-3 or TRBV12-4 and TRBJ2-7; tentative D call: TRBD1 (6 bases). The CDR3 runs 14 residues. CDR3 sequence reads: CASSPRTDAYDQYF. The CDR3 DNA reads TGTGCCAGCAGTCCCCGGACAGACGCCTACGATCAGTACTTC.

There are many counts of this clonotype. This chain joins TRBV4-2 and TRBJ2-1, with TRBD2 matching over 8 bases. This CDR3 has 17 amino acids. CDR1 is LGHNA, CDR2 YNFKEQ, per germline. Losses at the gene ends were 4 bases for V and 0 bases for J; bases not matched to a gene: 8. The CDR3 spells CASSPYGRDSSYNEQFF. The CDR3 coding sequence is TGTGCCAGCAGCCCATACGGGAGGGACTCCTCCTACAATGAGCAGTTCTTC.

This clonotype was recorded a few times. The J gene is TRBJ2-1, the V gene TRBV6-2 or TRBV6-3; TRBD2 might be the D (7 bases). CDR3 length: 15 amino acids. The V end was cut by 4 bases, the J end by 4 bases, with 14 bases between. Germline CDR1 is MNHEY and CDR2 is SVGEGT. The CDR3 bases are TGTGCCAGCAGTTGGGGAGCGGGGACATACAATGAGCAGTTCTTC. It is translated as CASSWGAGTYNEQFF.